Each of the 32 T cell receptor beta chains below was sequenced from the same sample in a study of regulatory T cells in long-lasting Graves disease. Noted time point: persistent/refractory GD, antithyroid drugs over 5 years with positive TRAb. With RNA extracted from PBMCs as input, the TCR library was made. Building of the TCR beta libraries involved iRepertoire HTBI primers and Arm-PCR of CDR3 regions. One entry per CDR3 protein results from TCRdb running MiXCR on the multiplex PCR reads. The data show 400,000 to 600,000 distinct CDR3 sequences, about 22% seen once. The sequences come from peripheral blood mononuclear cells (PBMCs), collected when the disease was refractory, from a patient treated with antithyroid drugs. Receptors were obtained from a female donor with Graves disease.

The chain combines TRBV20-1 with TRBJ2-7; 12 nucleotides match TRBD2. Germline lookup yields CDR1 DFQATT and CDR2 SNEGSKA (reference sequence). The CDR3 runs to 15 residues. The J segment lost 4 bases and the V segment lost 3 bases, leaving 7 bases of the junction unmatched. The CDR3, as DNA: TGCAGTGCTAGTAAGCCGACTAGCGGGAGTTACGAGCAGTACTTC. Encoded protein: CSASKPTSGSYEQYF.

This clonotype turned up a few times. The chain couples TRBV29-1 to TRBJ2-4; tentative D call: TRBD2 (5 bases). CDR1 and CDR2 (germline): SQVTM, ANQGSEA. This CDR3 comprises 15 residues. Trimming removed 6 bases from V and 2 bases from J, with 17 bases in between. CDR3 region: CSVKGLSLTKNIQYF. The CDR3 DNA follows: TGCAGCGTAAAAGGACTGAGCCTCACCAAAAACATTCAGTACTTC.

This clonotype appeared many times. CDR3 residues: CASRLLQGGEKLFF. The CDR3 DNA is TGTGCCAGCAGACTACTTCAGGGTGGCGAAAAACTGTTTTTT. The J gene is TRBJ1-4, the V gene TRBV28, with a possible D match to TRBD1 (5 bases). Per the germline V gene, CDR1 is MDHEN and CDR2 is SYDVKM. Trimming removed 6 bases at V and 8 bases at J, with 16 bases between. The CDR3 is 14 amino acids.

This clonotype was observed many times. The CDR3 loop is CSARRFNSPLHF. The CDR3 DNA follows: TGCAGTGCTAGAAGGTTTAATTCACCCCTCCACTTT. This chain joins TRBV20-1 and TRBJ1-6, with D hard to call. The CDR3 covers 12 residues. V lost 2 bases to trimming and J lost 6 bases, with 5 bases between them. The germline gives CDR1 DFQATT, CDR2 SNEGSKA (reference sequence).

V gene TRBV4-1 combines with J gene TRBJ2-7, with D maybe TRBD1 (6 bases). V dropped 3 bases and J dropped 4 bases, with 16 bases sitting between them. The CDR3 loop spans 15 amino acids. Germline loops: CDR1 MGHRA, CDR2 YSYEKL. CDR3 amino acids: CASSQISGTKYEQYF. Written as DNA, the CDR3 is TGCGCCAGCAGCCAGATATCCGGGACAAAATACGAGCAGTACTTC.

This chain links TRBV27 with TRBJ2-3, with D perhaps TRBD2 (6 bases). Trimming took 2 bases from V and 2 from J, leaving 8 bases between them. This CDR3 contains 14 residues. In germline, CDR1 is MNHEY, CDR2 SMNVEV (reference sequence). The CDR3 DNA reads as TGTGCCAGCAGTTTACAGCGGGCCACAGATACGCAGTATTTT. It codes for CASSLQRATDTQYF.

The J gene is TRBJ2-1, the V gene TRBV27; D is possibly TRBD2 (6 bases). V lost 6 bases to trimming and J lost 2 bases, with 11 bases between them. From germline, CDR1 is MNHEY and CDR2 SMNVEV (reference sequence). The CDR3 contains 14 residues. The CDR3 coding sequence is TGTGCCAGCAGCGGAGGGCGGGCCTACAATGAGCAGTTCTTC. Translated: CASSGGRAYNEQFF.

This clonotype turned up a few times. V is TRBV13 and J is TRBJ1-1; TRBD1 might be the D (5 bases). The V end was cut by 3 bases, the J end by 5 bases, with 16 bases between. The CDR3 contains 15 residues. The germline gives CDR1 PRHDT, CDR2 FYEKMQ (reference sequence). The CDR3 protein is CASSLGTAWRTEAFF. CDR3 bases: TGTGCCAGCAGCTTGGGGACCGCCTGGCGGACTGAAGCTTTCTTT.

As regards this clonotype: Relative to the germline gene, one junction end is altered; a read error may explain this. The V call is TRBV28, the J call TRBJ1-1, with TRBD1 matching 11 bases. Per germline, CDR1 MDHEN and CDR2 SYDVKM. This CDR3 comprises 16 residues. The CDR3 here is CASSPPGQGGNTEALF. The CDR3 region has the DNA TGTGCCAGCAGTCCCCCGGGACAGGGGGGAAACACTGAAGCTCTCTTT.

As DNA, the CDR3 is TGTGCCAGCAGCGCCCGGGCCTACAATGAGCAGTTCTTC. Translating gives CASSARAYNEQFF. This chain joins TRBV7-9 and TRBJ2-1; D unclear. Germline loops: CDR1 SEHNR, CDR2 FQNEAQ (reference sequence). V was cut by 5 bases and J by 2 bases, with 7 bases left in between. This CDR3 has 13 amino acids.

This clonotype was found many times. The chain couples TRBV5-6 to TRBJ1-6; D unresolved. Germline assignment: CDR1 SGHDT and CDR2 YYEEEE. The CDR3 loop spans 16 amino acids. The germline V and J ends were trimmed by 4 bases and 0 bases, with 11 bases remaining between them. The CDR3 reads CASSLGRYSYNSPLHF. The CDR3 nucleotides are TGTGCCAGCAGCCTCGGGAGGTACTCCTATAATTCACCCCTCCACTTT.

In its sample, this clonotype was seen many times. The chain recombines TRBV28 with TRBJ1-1; D might be TRBD1 (5 bases). Trimming cost V 8 bases and J 2 bases, with 9 bases left between them. The CDR3 extends over 12 amino acids. Germline V lookup: CDR1 MDHEN, CDR2 SYDVKM. For the CDR3, the DNA is TGTGCCAGCCGGGACCCCAACACTGAAGCTTTCTTT. This translates into CASRDPNTEAFF.

The chain joins TRBV4-3 to TRBJ2-7; 9 bases align to TRBD1. In germline, CDR1 is LGHNA, CDR2 YSLEER. Unmatched junction bases numbered 3, after V lost 0 bases and J lost 0 bases. The CDR3 is made up of 16 amino acids. In DNA, the CDR3 is TGCGCCAGCAGCCAAGACCCGGGACAGGGCTCCTACGAGCAGTACTTC. This encodes CASSQDPGQGSYEQYF.

This clonotype was seen ten or more times. This sequence joins TRBV20-1 and TRBJ2-7; 8 positions match TRBD2. The CDR3 runs to 15 residues. V was pared by 6 bases and J by 1 base, with 11 bases of the junction left unmatched. Germline assignment: CDR1 DFQATT and CDR2 SNEGSKA (reference sequence). The CDR3 bases are TGCAGTGCACAAAGAGCGGGAGTCCCATCCTACGAGCAGTACTTC. Its translation: CSAQRAGVPSYEQYF.

The chain employs TRBV10-3 and TRBJ2-2, with TRBD2 matching over 10 bases. V lost 4 bases and J lost 4; bases outside the gene matches: 0. CDR3 length: 14 residues. In germline, CDR1 is ENHRY, CDR2 SYGVKD. The CDR3 region has the DNA TGTGCCATCAGTGCTAGCGGGGGCACCGGGGAGCTGTTTTTT. This gives the protein CAISASGGTGELFF.

This clonotype was counted only a few times. V is TRBV29-1 and J is TRBJ2-2; D unclear. Per germline, CDR1 SQVTM and CDR2 ANQGSEA. This CDR3 contains 11 residues. Trimming stripped 6 bases from V and 4 bases from J, with 6 bases between. The CDR3 DNA follows: TGCAGCGTCTACAGCACCGGGGAGCTGTTTTTT. Protein: CSVYSTGELFF.

The chain recombines TRBV14 with TRBJ2-3; unclear D gene. V was shortened by 3 bases and J by 6 bases, with 7 bases between the two germline ends. This CDR3 contains 12 residues. The germline V gene has CDR1 SGHDN and CDR2 FVKESK. This chain's CDR3 is CASSHRLDTQYF. CDR3 coding DNA: TGTGCCAGCAGCCACAGACTGGATACGCAGTATTTT.

This clonotype was seen many times. The chain has TRBV7-2 and TRBJ2-7, with 7 bases that match TRBD2. The V and J ends lost 2 bases and 5 bases, in that order; junction bases with no gene match: 6. The CDR3 is 14 amino acids. Germline V gene sequence: CDR1 SGHTA, CDR2 FQGNSA. The CDR3 here is CASSLTRAGDEQYF. The CDR3 DNA reads TGTGCCAGCAGCTTAACCAGGGCGGGGGACGAGCAGTACTTC.

This clonotype appeared many times. This chain uses TRBV28 with TRBJ1-6; D gene ambiguous. The CDR3 covers 16 residues. The germline V gene encodes CDR1 MDHEN and CDR2 SYDVKM. Trimming removed 3 bases from V and 3 bases from J, with 12 bases in between. CDR3 nucleotides: TGTGCCAGCAGTTTCGCCCCCTGGGGCTATAATTCACCCCTCCACTTT. Translated: CASSFAPWGYNSPLHF.

V gene TRBV12-3 or TRBV12-4 combines with J gene TRBJ1-1; 10 nucleotides line up with TRBD1. The CDR3 loop spans 16 amino acids. J was trimmed by 1 base and V by 2 bases; bases with no gene match: 4. The CDR3, as DNA: TGTGCCAGCAGTTTAAGGGACAGGGGAACGAACACTGAAGCTTTCTTT. Protein sequence: CASSLRDRGTNTEAFF.

This clonotype has only a few counts. The chain uses TRBV28 and TRBJ2-2; TRBD2 is a possible D gene (5 bases). Germline-derived CDR1 and CDR2 are MDHEN and SYDVKM. CDR3 length: 14 amino acids. Deletions cut 5 bases from V and 5 bases from J, with 12 bases between. CDR3: CASSPPSGTGELFF. The CDR3 nucleotides read TGTGCCAGCAGTCCACCCTCGGGGACCGGGGAGCTGTTTTTT.

The sample holds many counts of this clonotype. The rearrangement links TRBV7-6 to TRBJ1-1; D is uncertain. This CDR3 is 13 amino acids long. CDR1 and CDR2 from the germline V gene are SGHVS and FNYEAQ. Trimming shortened V by 5 bases and J by 0 bases, and 7 bases separated the two germline ends. CDR3 protein: CASSPQMNTEAFF. The CDR3 nucleotides are TGTGCCAGCAGCCCACAAATGAACACTGAAGCTTTCTTT.

V is TRBV20-1 and J is TRBJ2-7, with unresolved D. Germline V gives CDR1 DFQATT, CDR2 SNEGSKA (reference sequence). This CDR3 has 13 amino acids. Trimming left V 6 bases short and J 3 bases short, with 15 bases between. As DNA, the CDR3 is TGCAGTGCCCCGGAAGGGTATGTCTACGAGCAGTACTTC. Translation gives CSAPEGYVYEQYF.

In this sample, this clonotype turned up many times. The chain couples TRBV7-9 to TRBJ2-5, with D tentatively TRBD1 or TRBD2 (5 bases each). This CDR3 contains 15 residues. Germline CDR1 reads SEHNR; CDR2 reads FQNEAQ (reference sequence). V lost 5 bases and J 0 bases, leaving 13 bases between the germline ends. As DNA, the CDR3 is TGTGCCAGCAGCGAGGGACGGTTGTACCAAGAGACCCAGTACTTC. Encoded protein: CASSEGRLYQETQYF.

This clonotype was counted between two and nine times. The chain uses TRBV19 and TRBJ2-6; tentatively, D is TRBD1 or TRBD2 (5 bases each). V lost 7 bases, J lost 0 bases, and 10 bases lay in between. CDR1 is LNHDA and CDR2 is SQIVND in the germline V gene (reference sequence). CDR3 length: 15 amino acids. The CDR3 region is CASTPGTSGANVLTF. The CDR3 DNA reads TGTGCCAGTACCCCGGGGACCTCTGGGGCCAACGTCCTGACTTTC.

This clonotype was counted many times. The V and J genes are TRBV11-2 and TRBJ2-5; TRBD1 matches 9 bases. The junction had 13 bases not matched to a gene; V was cut back by 6 bases and J by 5 bases. The CDR3 totals 16 residues. Germline assignment: CDR1 SGHAT and CDR2 FQNNGV. CDR3 DNA sequence: TGTGCCAGCAGGCTACCCGGGACAGGGTACAAGGAGACCCAGTACTTC. This gives the protein CASRLPGTGYKETQYF.

V is TRBV6-5 and J is TRBJ2-3, with D tentatively TRBD2 (5 bases). In germline, CDR1 is MNHEY, CDR2 SVGAGI. The CDR3 length is 15 residues. The V end lost 2 bases, the J end lost 0 bases, and 9 bases lay between the germline ends. The CDR3 DNA is TGTGCCAGCAGTTACCCACGGGGAAGCACAGATACGCAGTATTTT. It encodes CASSYPRGSTDTQYF.

This clonotype showed up many times. The chain has TRBV20-1 and TRBJ1-5, with D unclear. The germline CDR1 and CDR2 sequences are DFQATT and SNEGSKA (reference sequence). V was pared by 0 bases and J by 0 bases, with 9 bases between. The CDR3 loop spans 15 amino acids. The CDR3, as DNA: TGCAGTGCTAGAGATCGACGGGATAGCAATCAGCCCCAGCATTTT. Amino acid sequence: CSARDRRDSNQPQHF.

The chain links TRBV29-1 to TRBJ2-5, with 8 bases matching TRBD1. The CDR3 length is 13 residues. Germline-derived CDR1 and CDR2 are SQVTM and ANQGSEA. The CDR3 sequence: CSLTRGPKETQYF. In DNA, the CDR3 is TGCAGTCTAACCAGGGGGCCCAAGGAGACCCAGTACTTC.

This clonotype turned up a few times. J is TRBJ1-1 and V is TRBV7-9; tentatively, D is TRBD1 (6 bases). The V end lost 5 bases, the J end lost 7 bases, and 14 bases lay between the germline ends. The V gene's germline CDR1 is SEHNR and CDR2 FQNEAQ (reference sequence). The CDR3 has 13 amino acids. The CDR3 bases are TGTGCCAGCAGCCCAGGTCCAGGGGTTGAAGCTTTCTTT. It specifies CASSPGPGVEAFF. Filled out from reference TRBV7-9 and TRBJ1-1, the complete variable domain reads DTGVSQNPRHKITKRGQNVTFRCDPISEHNRLYWYRQTLGQGPEFLTYFQNEAQLEKSRLLSDRFSAERPKGSFSTLEIQRTEQGDSAMYLCASSPGPGVEAFFGQGTRLTVV.

This clonotype has only a few counts. The chain uses TRBV20-1 and TRBJ2-7, with TRBD2 matching over 14 bases. This CDR3 is 20 amino acids long. CDR1 is DFQATT, CDR2 SNEGSKA, per germline (reference sequence). The V and J ends lost 6 bases and 0 bases, in that order; junction bases with no gene match: 19. CDR3 nucleotide sequence: TGCAGTGCGGGAGGGGCCCAGGGACTAGCGGGAGCCCGGAGCTCCTACGAGCAGTACTTC. Its protein is CSAGGAQGLAGARSSYEQYF.

This clonotype was detected only a few times. V usage is TRBV7-9 and J usage is TRBJ2-5, with D maybe TRBD1 (6 bases). V was shortened by 4 bases and J by 1 base, with 16 bases between the two germline ends. Germline CDR1 and CDR2: SEHNR and FQNEAQ (reference sequence). The CDR3 runs to 16 residues. CDR3 region: CASSSTSWTVQETQYF. The CDR3 bases are TGTGCCAGCAGCTCAACTTCTTGGACAGTCCAAGAGACCCAGTACTTC.